Below are 27 T cell receptor beta chains sequenced from a single sample in a study of control samples from healthy donors and cancer patients. Using immunoSEQ multiplex PCR, the repertoire was profiled, and TCRdb retains in-frame clones only, with some absent. This table holds 150,000 to 200,000 clones, 92% found once. Sequenced: blood. The receptors derive from a woman between 25 and 40 years old in good health.

The chain recombines TRBV4-1 with TRBJ1-6; D not resolved. Germline CDR1 MGHRA, CDR2 YSYEKL. The CDR3 is 16 residues long. The V gene lost 0 bases and the J gene lost 7 bases, with 13 bases spanning the gap. Here the CDR3 reads CASSQEMAPGNSPLHF. The CDR3 DNA sequence: TGCGCCAGCAGCCAAGAGATGGCCCCGGGAAATTCACCCCTCCACTTT.

This clone was seen more than once but under ten times. The chain is built from TRBV6-6 and TRBJ2-7; TRBD1 is a possible D gene (6 bases). Looked up from germline, CDR1 is MNHNY and CDR2 is SVGAGI (reference sequence). V was cut by 5 bases and J by 2 bases, with 10 bases left in between. CDR3 length: 13 residues. CDR3 coding DNA: TGTGCCAGCAGTCGGACAGAAGCCTACGAGCAGTACTTC. It codes for CASSRTEAYEQYF.

The chain joins TRBV7-9 to TRBJ1-2; 7 bases are shared with TRBD1. The CDR3 has 16 residues. The germline V gene has CDR1 SEHNR and CDR2 FQNEAQ (reference sequence). J was trimmed by 4 bases and V by 7 bases; bases with no gene match: 15. DNA for the CDR3: TGTGCCAGCACCTCTTTTCGAGGGGGCGGTAGCTATGGCTACACCTTC. It encodes CASTSFRGGGSYGYTF.

The V gene is TRBV18, the J gene TRBJ1-3; D remains ambiguous. The CDR3 extends over 15 amino acids. Germline V CDR1 and CDR2: KGHSH, LQKENI. V dropped 3 bases and J dropped 1 base, with 10 bases sitting between them. The DNA of the CDR3 is TGTGCCAGCTCACCGGGCCCACCATCTGGAAACACCATATATTTT. Amino acid sequence: CASSPGPPSGNTIYF.

The chain joins TRBV28 to TRBJ2-7; D possibly uses TRBD1 or TRBD2 (6 bases each). The germline V gene encodes CDR1 MDHEN and CDR2 SYDVKM. The CDR3 has 16 amino acids. Trimming took 6 bases from V and 4 from J, leaving 22 bases between them. DNA for the CDR3: TGTGCCAGCAGCCTAGGGGGTCGAGGGCGGGGTTACGAGCAGTACTTC. Protein sequence: CASSLGGRGRGYEQYF.

The chain carries TRBV15 and TRBJ2-2; D not certain. V was clipped by 1 base and J by 1 base, with 10 bases between them. The CDR3 has 16 amino acids. Germline CDR1 reads LNHNV; CDR2 reads YYDKDF (reference sequence). CDR3 nucleotide sequence: TGTGCCACCAGCAGAGTCCAACTACTGAACACCGGGGAGCTGTTTTTT. It specifies CATSRVQLLNTGELFF.

This clone has only one observation. This sequence joins TRBV4-1 and TRBJ1-5; no reliable D call. The CDR3 is 15 residues long. V lost 0 bases and J 7 bases, leaving 13 bases between the germline ends. Per the germline V gene, CDR1 is MGHRA and CDR2 is YSYEKL. The CDR3 loop is CASSQDRKGWQPQHF. In nucleotides, the CDR3 is TGCGCCAGCAGCCAAGATCGAAAGGGATGGCAGCCCCAGCATTTT.

DNA for the CDR3: TGTGCCAGCAGCCCATACATCGACGGCTACGAGCAGTACTTC. Translation gives CASSPYIDGYEQYF. The chain recombines TRBV14 with TRBJ2-7; D remains unclear. The CDR3 is 14 residues long. In germline, CDR1 is SGHDN, CDR2 FVKESK. With 4 bases removed from V and 3 bases from J, the gap between germline ends came to 13 bases.

J is TRBJ2-2 and V is TRBV5-1; possibly TRBD1 or TRBD2 for D (6 bases each). The V gene lost 4 bases and the J gene lost 2 bases, with 18 bases spanning the gap. CDR1 is SGHRS, CDR2 YFSETQ, per germline. The CDR3 loop spans 17 amino acids. The CDR3 sequence: CASSPWGAGTNTGELFF. CDR3 bases: TGCGCCAGCAGCCCCTGGGGGGCGGGGACCAACACCGGGGAGCTGTTTTTT. The whole variable domain, remainder taken from reference TRBV5-1 and TRBJ2-2, is KAGVTQTPRYLIKTRGQQVTLSCSPISGHRSVSWYQQTPGQGLQFLFEYFSETQRNKGNFPGRFSGRQFSNSRSEMNVSTLELGDSALYLCASSPWGAGTNTGELFFGEGSRLTVL.

The chain joins TRBV7-9 to TRBJ1-5; D ambiguous. CDR3 length equals 12 residues. V lost 1 base, J lost 9 bases, and 7 bases lay in between. Per germline, CDR1 SEHNR and CDR2 FQNEAQ (reference sequence). The CDR3 spells CASSLGIGPQHF. In DNA form, the CDR3 reads TGTGCCAGCAGCTTAGGTATAGGGCCCCAGCATTTT.

V usage is TRBV25-1 and J usage is TRBJ1-2; D uncertain. Deletions cut 6 bases from V and 4 bases from J, with 12 bases between. Germline assignment: CDR1 MGHDK and CDR2 SYGVNS. This CDR3 region has 13 residues. CDR3 bases: TGTGCCAGCAGAGCCACAGCCCTCTATGGCTACACCTTC. It encodes CASRATALYGYTF.

In the case of this clone: This specimen includes other DNA sequences encoding the same CDR3. The chain carries TRBV5-4 and TRBJ1-5; D is undetermined. The germline gives CDR1 SGHNT, CDR2 YYREEE (reference sequence). The CDR3 has 13 amino acids. The V end was cut by 0 bases, the J end by 4 bases, with 5 bases between. As DNA, the CDR3 is TGTGCCAGCAGCTTGGACAGTAATCAGCCCCAGCATTTT. This sequence encodes CASSLDSNQPQHF.

The chain employs TRBV7-2 and TRBJ2-7; D not resolved. Germline V gene lookup returns CDR1 SGHTA and CDR2 FQGNSA. V was pared by 3 bases and J by 3 bases, with 12 bases between. The CDR3 has 14 amino acids. CDR3 in amino acids: CASSLEPALYEQYF. In DNA, the CDR3 is TGTGCCAGCAGCTTGGAGCCAGCTCTCTACGAGCAGTACTTC.

The rearrangement joins TRBV24-1 to TRBJ1-4, with 8 positions matching TRBD1. This CDR3 region has 15 residues. CDR1 is KGHDR, CDR2 SFDVKD, per germline. J was trimmed by 7 bases and V by 4 bases; bases with no gene match: 7. The CDR3 here is CATSDGQGWGEKLFF. The CDR3, as DNA: TGTGCCACCAGTGACGGACAGGGATGGGGTGAAAAACTGTTTTTT.

The chain joins TRBV4-2 to TRBJ2-3; perhaps D is TRBD1 or TRBD2 (7 bases each). The CDR3 consists of 19 residues. The V gene's germline CDR1 is LGHNA and CDR2 YNFKEQ. V was trimmed by 0 bases and J by 7 bases, leaving 26 bases between them. CDR3 sequence reads: CASSQDGGGGPNRFYTQYF. The CDR3 nucleotides are TGTGCCAGCAGCCAAGATGGGGGAGGGGGCCCGAACCGTTTCTATACGCAGTATTTT.

The CDR3 DNA sequence: TGTGCCATCAGTGAGACAGTCTCTGGAAACACCATATATTTT. Translation gives CAISETVSGNTIYF. The chain is built from TRBV10-3 and TRBJ1-3; D is unresolved. Per the germline V gene, CDR1 is ENHRY and CDR2 is SYGVKD. Deletions cut 2 bases from V and 0 bases from J, with 5 bases between. This CDR3 has 14 amino acids.

The chain uses TRBV2 and TRBJ2-3; a possible D gene is TRBD1 (5 bases). The V end was cut by 3 bases, the J end by 5 bases, with 18 bases between. This CDR3 is 16 amino acids long. CDR1 is SNHLY and CDR2 is FYNNEI in the germline V gene. CDR3 DNA: TGTGCCAGCAGTGACGGAGAGGCAGGGTGGGGAGATACGCAGTATTTT. It encodes CASSDGEAGWGDTQYF.

The J gene is TRBJ2-1, the V gene TRBV19, with 12 bases identical to TRBD2. This CDR3 spans 14 amino acids. Germline CDR1 and CDR2: LNHDA and SQIVND (reference sequence). The J segment lost 9 bases and the V segment lost 8 bases, leaving 8 bases of the junction unmatched. The CDR3: CASSSRTSGTEQFF. In DNA form, the CDR3 reads TGTGCCAGTTCCTCCCGGACTAGCGGGACTGAGCAGTTCTTC.

The J gene is TRBJ1-4, the V gene TRBV28; D is unresolved. The CDR3 runs 20 residues. V lost 1 base and J 6 bases, leaving 27 bases between the germline ends. Germline V gene lookup returns CDR1 MDHEN and CDR2 SYDVKM. DNA of the CDR3: TGTGCCAGCAGTTTATATCCTCCCCGGGGTAGGTCGAGGTCGGATGAAAAACTGTTTTTT. This encodes CASSLYPPRGRSRSDEKLFF.

This clone was counted once. The chain uses TRBV28 and TRBJ1-4; D gene uncertain. Trimming left V 7 bases short and J 5 bases short, with 8 bases between. From germline, CDR1 is MDHEN and CDR2 SYDVKM. This CDR3 comprises 12 residues. CDR3 DNA sequence: TGTGCCAGCAACTTTCGGAATGAAAAACTGTTTTTT. It specifies CASNFRNEKLFF. Full variable domain (outside the CDR3, taken from reference TRBV28 and TRBJ1-4): DVKVTQSSRYLVKRTGEKVFLECVQDMDHENMFWYRQDPGLGLRLIYFSYDVKMKEKGDIPEGYSVSREKKERFSLILESASTNQTSMYLCASNFRNEKLFFGSGTQLSVL.

The V call is TRBV6-5, the J call TRBJ2-2; the match to TRBD2 covers 7 bases. J gave up 5 bases and V 6 bases, and 6 bases lay outside the gene matches. Germline CDR1 MNHEY, CDR2 SVGAGI. This CDR3 is 14 amino acids long. As DNA, the CDR3 is TGTGCCAGCAGCTTTAGCGGGCATACCGGGGAGCTGTTTTTT. Translated: CASSFSGHTGELFF.

The rearrangement links TRBV7-2 to TRBJ2-7; 7 positions agree with TRBD2. CDR3 size: 15 residues. Germline-derived CDR1 and CDR2 are SGHTA and FQGNSA. V gave up 4 bases and J gave up 1 base; unmatched junction bases: 7. CDR3 protein: CASSSFVGGSYEQYF. CDR3 coding DNA: TGTGCCAGCAGCTCCTTTGTGGGAGGGTCCTACGAGCAGTACTTC. Looking up the rest from reference TRBV7-2 and TRBJ2-7 gives the full variable domain: GAGVSQSPSNKVTEKGKDVELRCDPISGHTALYWYRQSLGQGLEFLIYFQGNSAPDKSGLPSDRFSAERTGGSVSTLTIQRTQQEDSAVYLCASSSFVGGSYEQYFGPGTRLTVT.

The chain combines TRBV5-4 with TRBJ1-1; D unresolved. CDR3 size: 13 residues. Trimming pared 4 bases from V and 1 base from J, leaving 8 bases between. Germline CDR1 is SGHNT and CDR2 is YYREEE (reference sequence). The CDR3 DNA reads as TGTGCCAGCAGCACCGGACGGAACACTGAAGCTTTCTTT. Translating gives CASSTGRNTEAFF.

As concerns this clone: Different DNA sequences within this sample yield the same CDR3. V is TRBV5-1 and J is TRBJ2-5; the D call may be TRBD1 or TRBD2 (5 bases each). Between the trimmed V and J ends, which lost 4 bases and 5 bases, there was a span of 12 bases. The CDR3 is made up of 13 amino acids. CDR1 is SGHRS and CDR2 is YFSETQ in the germline V gene. The CDR3 spells CASSQMGVETQYF. CDR3 in DNA: TGCGCCAGCAGCCAGATGGGGGTGGAGACCCAGTACTTC.

Of note for this clone: One end of the junction is discordant with germline, which a read error may explain. This chain joins TRBV7-7 and TRBJ1-3; maybe TRBD1 (5 bases). This CDR3 comprises 16 residues. Per germline, CDR1 SSHAT and CDR2 FNYEAQ (reference sequence). DNA for the CDR3: TGTGCTAGCAGCTTAGCTATAGGGGCCGTAGGAAACACCATATATTTT. This codes for CASSLAIGAVGNTIYF.

The chain joins TRBV6-5 to TRBJ2-7, with 8 positions matching TRBD1. CDR1 is MNHEY, CDR2 SVGAGI, per germline. This CDR3 is 12 amino acids long. After removal of 8 bases from V and 3 bases from J, the junction contained 3 bases not matched to a gene. CDR3 DNA sequence: TGTGCCAGCGGGACAGGAAGCTACGAGCAGTACTTC. Residues: CASGTGSYEQYF.

The chain employs TRBV11-2 and TRBJ2-1; the match to TRBD2 covers 13 bases. The J segment lost 10 bases and the V segment lost 5 bases, leaving 5 bases of the junction unmatched. CDR1 and CDR2 from the germline V gene are SGHAT and FQNNGV. The CDR3 length is 14 residues. The CDR3 protein is CASSPGLAGVEQFF. DNA of the CDR3: TGTGCCAGCAGCCCTGGACTAGCGGGAGTGGAGCAGTTCTTC.